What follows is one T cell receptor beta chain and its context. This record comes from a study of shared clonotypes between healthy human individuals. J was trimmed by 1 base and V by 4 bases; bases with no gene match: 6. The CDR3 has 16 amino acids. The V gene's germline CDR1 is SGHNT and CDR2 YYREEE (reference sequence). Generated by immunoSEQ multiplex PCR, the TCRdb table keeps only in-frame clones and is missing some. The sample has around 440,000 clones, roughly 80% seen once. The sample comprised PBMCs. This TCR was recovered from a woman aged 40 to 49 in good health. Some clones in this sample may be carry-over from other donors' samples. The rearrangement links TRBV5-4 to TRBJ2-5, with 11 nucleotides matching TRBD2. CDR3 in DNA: TGTGCCAGCAGCCCACGACTAGCGGGATCCCAAGAGACCCAGTACTTC. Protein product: CASSPRLAGSQETQYF.